This T cell receptor (beta chain) came from a study of radiation and T cells in renal cell carcinoma. The study's findings and limits: Top tumor clonotypes rose in blood 2 weeks post-radiation, then contracted. Pretreatment tumor biopsies were lacking, so baseline clonotypes are unknown.

As for this clone: The antigen remains undetermined.

Time point: blood 4 weeks post-SBRT, at nephrectomy. Treatment in this sample: 15 Gy SBRT to primary tumor, nephrectomy 4 weeks later. Nephrectomy followed 15 Gy stereotactic body radiation by 4 weeks. Clear cell pathology was present in this patient's renal cell carcinoma. The CDR3 loop spans 15 amino acids. Germline-derived CDR1 and CDR2 are LGHNA and YSLEER. V shed 6 bases, J shed 3 bases, and the junction held 10 bases outside the gene matches. Measured with immunoSEQ multiplex PCR; TCRdb has only the in-frame clones, and not every one. The sample has approximately 150,000 clones, approximately 86% seen once.

This clonotype was obtained from a woman aged 45-59 years with renal cell carcinoma. Specimen: blood, collected from a patient whose treatment included radiotherapy and nephrectomy. J is TRBJ1-2 and V is TRBV4-3; 7 bases are shared with TRBD1. Here the CDR3 DNA reads TGCGCCAGCAGACCCGGGACAGATAGAGACTATGGCTACACCTTC. It encodes CASRPGTDRDYGYTF.